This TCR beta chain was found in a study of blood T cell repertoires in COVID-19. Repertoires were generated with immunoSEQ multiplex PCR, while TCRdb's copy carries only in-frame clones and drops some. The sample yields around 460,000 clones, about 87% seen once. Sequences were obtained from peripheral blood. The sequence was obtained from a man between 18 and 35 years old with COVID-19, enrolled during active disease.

In nucleotides, the CDR3 is TGTGCCAGTAAGTTAGCCTCAAATGAGCAGTTCTTC. This translates into CASKLASNEQFF. The V and J genes are TRBV19 and TRBJ2-1, with D uncertain. Germline lookup yields CDR1 LNHDA and CDR2 SQIVND (reference sequence). The CDR3 sequence is 12 residues long. The V end was cut by 7 bases, the J end by 7 bases, with 11 bases between.